A selection of T cell receptor beta chains follows, all from one sample in a study of shared T cell receptors in the human thymus. The assay was immunoSEQ multiplex PCR, and TCRdb's table has in-frame clones only and misses some. The data contain 700,000 to 750,000 clones, 70% to 90% of them singletons. These same records also appear under a second study, on human thymus T cells.

Material: thymocytes. The receptors were sampled from a girl under two years old with a congenital heart defect. Each CDR3 is given with its conserved first and last residue. Each record gives: J gene, clone size, CDR3 length, D gene, V gene, CDR3 DNA, CDR3 protein. The D gene is left open where the match is weak. Size tells how often a clone was seen (once, few, many) or the class of an expanded clone, and some rows leave it out.

TRBJ1-1 NA 16 NA TRBV19 TGTGCCAGTAGTATAGGGAGGGATGGTGTGAACACTGAAGCTTTCTTT CASSIGRDGVNTEAFF
TRBJ2-7 NA 17 TRBD1 TRBV9 TGTGCCAGCAGCGCCCGGGACAGGGGCGCCTCGACCTACGAGCAGTACTTC CASSARDRGASTYEQYF
TRBJ1-2 NA 15 NA TRBV15 TGTGCCACCAGCAGGGACACCCGCCCACACTATGGCTACACCTTC CATSRDTRPHYGYTF
TRBJ2-5 NA 17 TRBD2 TRBV9 TGTGCCAGCAGCGTAGGAGCGCTAGCGGGGGGGTTGGAGACCCAGTACTTC CASSVGALAGGLETQYF
TRBJ2-4 NA 13 NA TRBV2 TGTGCCAGCAGAGAGGGGCGGAGGGACATTCAGTACTTC CASREGRRDIQYF
TRBJ1-1 NA 15 NA TRBV11-2 TGTGCCAGCAGCTTCTGTTGCAGGATGGGCACTGAAGCTTTCTTT CASSFCCRMGTEAFF
TRBJ1-5 NA 17 NA TRBV2 TGTGCCAGCAGTGAGATGATACCAAGGAGGGGCAATCAGCCCCAGCATTTT CASSEMIPRRGNQPQHF
TRBJ2-5 once 17 TRBD1 TRBV13 TGTGCCAGCAGTCAAACCACGCGGACAGGGGGTAGCGAGACCCAGTACTTC CASSQTTRTGGSETQYF
TRBJ1-6 NA 13 TRBD1 TRBV19 TGTGCCAGTCGACAGGGAAGTCAGTCCCCCCTCCACTTT CASRQGSQSPLHF
TRBJ1-5 NA 18 TRBD1 TRBV2 TGTGCCAGCAGTGAAACGGGACAGCCCGGTGGTTTAGGTCAGCCCCAGCATTTT CASSETGQPGGLGQPQHF
TRBJ1-1 NA 14 NA TRBV10-3 TGTGCCAGGGGTGCGGGGGGAGTGGATACTGAAGCTTTCTTT CARGAGGVDTEAFF
TRBJ1-3 NA 14 NA TRBV5-1 TGCGCCAGCAGCTTAGGAGATCCTGGAAACACCATATATTTT CASSLGDPGNTIYF
TRBJ1-1 once 13 NA TRBV9 TGTGCCAGCAGTATAAGGGGGGGCACTGAAGCTTTCTTT CASSIRGGTEAFF
TRBJ1-3 NA 14 NA TRBV5-4 TGTGCCAGCAGCCCGGTCGCCGCTGGAAACACCATATATTTT CASSPVAAGNTIYF
TRBJ1-1 NA 16 TRBD1 TRBV19 TGTGCCAGTAGTATAGCGGGACAGGTGATGAACACTGAAGCTTTCTTT CASSIAGQVMNTEAFF
TRBJ1-2 NA 15 NA TRBV7-9 TGTGCCAGCAGCTTAGACCGGACCGCGGGGCATGGCTACACCTTC CASSLDRTAGHGYTF
TRBJ1-6 NA 16 NA TRBV4-1 TGCGCCAGCAGCCACCCTGGCGGGGGTAGTAATTCACCCCTCCACTTT CASSHPGGGSNSPLHF
TRBJ2-7 NA 18 NA TRBV4-1 TGCGCCAGCAGCCCAAAATTGGGGCGAGTAGGAGGGCTCTACGAGCAGTACTTC CASSPKLGRVGGLYEQYF
TRBJ1-1 once 13 NA TRBV2 TGTGCCAGCGGCCGGGGTGGCTCGGGTGAAGCTTTCTTT CASGRGGSGEAFF
TRBJ1-1 NA 13 NA TRBV19 TGTGCCAGTAGTAGAGACAGGAACACTGAAGCTTTCTTT CASSRDRNTEAFF
TRBJ1-1 NA 15 NA TRBV11-1 TGTGCCAGCAGCTTAGGGGGGGAGCCGAACACTGAAGCTTTCTTT CASSLGGEPNTEAFF
TRBJ1-2 NA 13 TRBD1 TRBV9 TGTGCCAGCAGCGGGGGGACAGGGAAGGGCTACACCTTC CASSGGTGKGYTF
TRBJ2-1 NA 17 TRBD2 TRBV5-6 TGTGCCAGCAGCTTGGATTTTTGGCTAGCGGATCTCAATGAGCAGTTCTTC CASSLDFWLADLNEQFF
TRBJ1-1 NA 17 TRBD1 TRBV18 TGTGCCAGCTCGCCTCGTAAGGGGGCTGGGGTGAACACTGAAGCTTTCTTT CASSPRKGAGVNTEAFF
TRBJ1-2 NA 14 TRBD1 TRBV15 TGTGCCACCAGCAGAGTTGGCAGGGGGTGGGGCTACACCTTC CATSRVGRGWGYTF
TRBJ2-7 NA 14 TRBD1 TRBV27 TGTGCCAGCAGTGCGGGACAGGGGTTTTACGAGCAGTACTTC CASSAGQGFYEQYF
TRBJ1-1 once 19 TRBD1 TRBV14 TGTGCCAGCAGCCCTTGTCCCGATTGTGGGACAGATAAGAACACTGAAGCTTTCTTT CASSPCPDCGTDKNTEAFF
TRBJ2-1 NA 14 NA TRBV29-1 TGCAGCGTTGTGAAGGGGAAACAGGGACATGAGCAGTTCTTC CSVVKGKQGHEQFF
TRBJ2-4 NA 15 NA TRBV5-4 TGTGCCAGCAACCCGGACGGGGTAGCCAAAAACATTCAGTACTTC CASNPDGVAKNIQYF
TRBJ2-7 NA 16 NA TRBV13 TGTGCCAGCAGCTTAGGCCATTGGGGGCAGGGCTACGAGCAGTACTTC CASSLGHWGQGYEQYF
TRBJ2-2 NA 23 TRBD2 TRBV4-2 TGTGCCAGCAGCCCGCGGGGGGGAGGGCAGGGCCCCTTCCCTATACTGAACACCGGGGAGCTGTTTTTT CASSPRGGGQGPFPILNTGELFF
TRBJ2-2 NA 14 TRBD2 TRBV28 TGTGCCGTCCGGGGACTAGCGAACACCGGGGAGCTGTTTTTT CAVRGLANTGELFF
TRBJ1-2 few 13 NA TRBV29-1 TGCAGCGTTGAACCCAGGGTCAACTATGGCTACACCTTC CSVEPRVNYGYTF
TRBJ2-7 NA 16 NA TRBV5-1 TGCGCCAGCAGCTTGGCCGGCAGGGAAGGTCCCTCCGAGCAGTACTTC CASSLAGREGPSEQYF
TRBJ1-2 once 16 TRBD1 TRBV7-8 TGTGCCAGCAGCTTAGCGCAAAGGACAGGAGTTCATGGCTACACCTTC CASSLAQRTGVHGYTF
TRBJ1-5 NA 15 NA TRBV19 TGTGCCAGTAACCACCGACAGGTCCGTAATCAGCCCCAGCATTTT CASNHRQVRNQPQHF
TRBJ1-5 NA 14 NA TRBV28 TGTGCCAGCAGTTGGGTTATGGGCCATCAGCCCCAGCATTTT CASSWVMGHQPQHF
TRBJ1-1 NA 14 NA TRBV27 TGTGCCAGCAGTTCTCAGACAGGACTCACTGAAGCTTTCTTT CASSSQTGLTEAFF
TRBJ1-5 NA 19 TRBD1 TRBV7-2 TGTGCCAGCAGCTTAGCGGGAAAGGGACAGGGGAGGACAAATCAGCCCCAGCATTTT CASSLAGKGQGRTNQPQHF
TRBJ2-1 NA 19 NA TRBV11-3 TGTGCCAGCAGCTTATTGAGGGGGAAAAGTCTCGGCTCCTACAATGAGCAGTTCTTC CASSLLRGKSLGSYNEQFF
TRBJ2-1 NA 16 NA TRBV19 TGTGCCAGTAGTATAGGCGGGACAGTCTCCTACAATGAGCAGTTCTTC CASSIGGTVSYNEQFF
TRBJ1-5 NA 15 NA TRBV6-5 TGTGCCAGCAGTTACCCAGGGCAAAAAAAGAAGCCCCAGCATTTT CASSYPGQKKKPQHF
TRBJ1-2 NA 14 NA TRBV10-3 TGTGCCATCAGTGTAGGGAGGACTTCCTATGGCTACACCTTC CAISVGRTSYGYTF
TRBJ2-3 NA 16 TRBD2 TRBV2 TGTGCCAGCAGTGATGGGAGCGGGGGGAGCTCAGATACGCAGTATTTT CASSDGSGGSSDTQYF
TRBJ2-1 NA 17 NA TRBV25-1 TGTGCCAGCAGTGATGGTGCAAGGTTGAGGTTAGTCGATGAGCAGTTCTTC CASSDGARLRLVDEQFF
TRBJ1-1 NA 14 NA TRBV2 TGTGCCAGCATGACGCGGGGACGTTGGACTGAAGCTTTCTTT CASMTRGRWTEAFF
TRBJ1-5 NA 15 TRBD1 TRBV6-5 TGTGCCAGCAGTCAGACGCGGGACAGAAATCAGCCCCAGCATTTT CASSQTRDRNQPQHF
TRBJ2-7 NA 14 NA TRBV2 TGTGCCAGCAGTAAGAGGACAGAGTACATAGAGCAGTACTTC CASSKRTEYIEQYF
TRBJ1-3 NA 16 NA TRBV6-1 TGTGCCAGCAGTGTCCCGACAGGCGAAGGTGGAAACACCATATATTTT CASSVPTGEGGNTIYF
TRBJ2-5 few 15 TRBD1 TRBV14 TGTGCCAGCAGCCACAGACAGGGGGGGCAAGAGACCCAGTACTTC CASSHRQGGQETQYF
TRBJ2-5 NA 14 NA TRBV27 TGTGCCAGCAGTTCCCGCGGCCACCAAGAGACCCAGTACTTC CASSSRGHQETQYF
TRBJ1-6 NA 14 NA TRBV2 TGTGCCAGCAAATCCGGCGGGAATAATTCACCCCTCCACTTT CASKSGGNNSPLHF
TRBJ2-6 NA 16 NA TRBV6-5 TGTGCCAGCAGTTATTTTAGGGGATCTGGGGCCAACGTCCTGACTTTC CASSYFRGSGANVLTF
TRBJ2-6 NA 16 NA TRBV7-2 TGTGCCAGCAGCTTAGCGCTTACTGCCGGGGCCAACGTCCTGACTTTC CASSLALTAGANVLTF
TRBJ2-4 once 16 TRBD1 TRBV27 TGTGCCAGCAGTCCACTGGACAGGGATCGATTAAACATTCAGTACTTC CASSPLDRDRLNIQYF
TRBJ1-1 NA 16 TRBD1 TRBV5-4 TGTGCCAGCAGCTTGGAGGGACAGCGATGGAACACTGAAGCTTTCTTT CASSLEGQRWNTEAFF
TRBJ2-2 NA 15 NA TRBV27 TGTGCCAGCAGTTATCACAGGGCGAACACCGGGGAGCTGTTTTTT CASSYHRANTGELFF